This T cell receptor (beta chain) appears in the sequencing data of a study of blood T cell repertoires in COVID-19. Turning to the study itself: The analysed material was cDNA or gDNA that came from T cells, B-cell-depleted T cells, or PBMCs.

Sequenced by immunoSEQ multiplex PCR; TCRdb stores in-frame clones only, minus some. This sample has about 140,000 clones, with roughly 80% found just once. J lost 11 bases, V lost 7 bases, and 10 bases had no gene match. CDR1 is SQVTM and CDR2 is ANQGSEA in the germline V gene. CDR3 length: 12 residues. The sequence derives from a man in his forties or fifties with acute or convalescent COVID-19. The specimen sequenced was peripheral blood. The chain employs TRBV29-1 and TRBJ1-1; the match to TRBD1 covers 10 bases. The CDR3 region has the DNA TGCAGCGGCGGACAGGGGGAGTTGGGGGCTTTCTTT. Translating it yields CSGGQGELGAFF.